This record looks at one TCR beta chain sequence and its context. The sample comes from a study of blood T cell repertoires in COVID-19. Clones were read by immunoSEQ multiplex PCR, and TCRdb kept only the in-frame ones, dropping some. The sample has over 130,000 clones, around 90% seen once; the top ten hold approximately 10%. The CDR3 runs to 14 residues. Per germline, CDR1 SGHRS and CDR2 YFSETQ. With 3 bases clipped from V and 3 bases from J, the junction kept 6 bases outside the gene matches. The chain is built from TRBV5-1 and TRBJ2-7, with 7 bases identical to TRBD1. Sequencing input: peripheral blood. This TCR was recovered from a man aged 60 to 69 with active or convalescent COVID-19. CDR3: CASSSLGDSYEQYF. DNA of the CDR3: TGCGCCAGCAGCTCCCTAGGGGACAGCTACGAGCAGTACTTC.